The 24 T cell receptor beta chains below all came from one sample that was sequenced in a study of T cell responses to AZD1222 COVID-19 vaccine (dated by TCRdb to about 2021). Receptors were amplified or captured by the immunoSEQ multiplex PCR assay. The clones in this table, taken by TCRdb from immuneACCESS, are in-frame only. Not every clone is retained; where verified, under half of the shortfall comes from an unresolved V gene, and the cause of the rest is unknown. The sample table shows around 80,000 clones, and roughly 88% are seen once. The ten largest clones add up to 11% of the sample. In light of the paper, this sample's time point label describes: baseline before first vaccination. Sequences were derived from peripheral blood, sampled on day 0 of AZD1222 vaccination. These receptors were obtained from an adult in good health.

This clone was seen only once. The same CDR3 is also encoded by other DNA sequences in this sample. The chain links TRBV28 to TRBJ2-7, with unresolved D. The CDR3 spans 12 residues. Trimming pared 2 bases from V and 2 bases from J, leaving 4 bases between. Germline CDR1 and CDR2: MDHEN and SYDVKM. The CDR3 region has the DNA TGTGCCAGCAGTTTAGGGACCTACGAGCAGTACTTC. Protein sequence: CASSLGTYEQYF.

The rearrangement links TRBV5-6 to TRBJ2-2, with D perhaps TRBD1 (6 bases). Germline values: CDR1 SGHDT, CDR2 YYEEEE. The length of the CDR3 is 17 residues. The ends were cut back, 2 bases at V and 5 bases at J, with 19 bases in the middle. The CDR3 region has the DNA TGTGCCAGCAGCTTTCGCCCAGGGGAAGGGTTTACCGGGGAGCTGTTTTTT. Protein: CASSFRPGEGFTGELFF.

This clone was seen a single time. V and J are TRBV5-1 and TRBJ2-3; TRBD1 or TRBD2 may be the D gene (6 bases each). With 0 bases removed from V and 0 bases from J, the gap between germline ends came to 14 bases. The CDR3 totals 17 residues. The germline gives CDR1 SGHRS, CDR2 YFSETQ. CDR3 residues: CASSLGYRAGSTDTQYF. CDR3 DNA sequence: TGCGCCAGCAGCTTGGGTTACAGGGCGGGAAGCACAGATACGCAGTATTTT.

This clone was counted once. This chain joins TRBV3-1 (or the pseudogene TRBV3-2) and TRBJ2-2; D is ambiguous. Germline V gene lookup returns CDR1 LGHDT and CDR2 YNNKEL (reference sequence). Trimming removed 0 bases at V and 0 bases at J, with 5 bases between. This CDR3 is built from 15 residues. The CDR3 spells CASSQDASNTGELFF. CDR3 DNA sequence: TGTGCCAGCAGCCAAGATGCCTCGAACACCGGGGAGCTGTTTTTT.

The genes are TRBV14 and TRBJ2-6; perhaps TRBD1 as D (5 bases). Trimming took 4 bases from V and 0 from J, leaving 10 bases between them. The CDR3 sequence is 16 residues long. Germline V gene lookup returns CDR1 SGHDN and CDR2 FVKESK. CDR3 coding DNA: TGTGCCAGCAGCCTAGCAGGGTTCTCTGGGGCCAACGTCCTGACTTTC. Translation gives CASSLAGFSGANVLTF.

The chain uses TRBV7-9 and TRBJ2-5; TRBD1 matches at 11 bases. V lost 5 bases and J lost 4; bases outside the gene matches: 6. The CDR3 totals 15 residues. Germline assignment: CDR1 SEHNR and CDR2 FQNEAQ (reference sequence). This CDR3 is CASSPGQGAGETQYF. As DNA, the CDR3 is TGTGCCAGCAGCCCAGGACAGGGGGCTGGAGAGACCCAGTACTTC.

This clone was observed a handful of times. The chain joins TRBV10-1 to TRBJ1-5, with D unresolved. This CDR3 is built from 17 residues. Per germline, CDR1 WNHNN and CDR2 SYGVQD (reference sequence). V gave up 9 bases and J gave up 0 bases, with 21 bases separating them. The DNA for the CDR3 is TGCGCCAGACAACAGCATCCCCAAGAACATAGCAATCAGCCCCAGCATTTT. This encodes CARQQHPQEHSNQPQHF.

This chain joins TRBV9 and TRBJ2-3, with TRBD2 identical over 13 bases. Germline-derived CDR1 and CDR2 are SGDLS and YYNGEE. This CDR3 contains 16 residues. The V gene end was trimmed by 3 bases and the J gene end by 2 bases; junction bases not matched to a gene: 3. CDR3 residues: CASSDGLAGATDTQYF. The CDR3 DNA follows: TGTGCCAGCAGCGACGGACTAGCGGGAGCCACAGATACGCAGTATTTT.

This clone qualifies as medium-sized (0.01 to 0.1%). This rearrangement joins TRBV5-4 to TRBJ1-3, with 7 positions matching TRBD1. The CDR3 consists of 16 residues. J gave up 4 bases and V 4 bases, and 11 bases lay outside the gene matches. In germline, CDR1 is SGHNT, CDR2 YYREEE (reference sequence). The CDR3 nucleotides read TGTGCCAGCAGCGCGAGGACAGGTGTATACGGAAACACCATATATTTT. This gives the protein CASSARTGVYGNTIYF.

This rearrangement joins TRBV10-2 to TRBJ2-1; 13 bases agree with TRBD2. The CDR3 totals 16 residues. Germline CDR1 reads WSHSY; CDR2 reads SAAADI. Unmatched junction bases numbered 7, after V lost 8 bases and J lost 3 bases. The DNA for the CDR3 is TGCGCCAGCTTGGCAACTAGCGGGGGGGACTACAATGAGCAGTTCTTC. Translation gives CASLATSGGDYNEQFF.

The J gene is TRBJ1-1, the V gene TRBV6-4; 7 positions agree with TRBD1. This CDR3 has 13 residues. Germline CDR1 MRHNA, CDR2 SNTAGT. V shed 4 bases and J 7 bases; nucleotides not matched to a gene: 6. CDR3 in amino acids: CASSVDREGEAFF. The CDR3 DNA sequence: TGTGCCAGCAGTGTTGACAGGGAGGGTGAAGCTTTCTTT.

V and J are TRBV4-1 and TRBJ2-5; D not certain. V was pared by 2 bases and J by 5 bases, with 18 bases between. The CDR3 consists of 16 residues. Per the germline V gene, CDR1 is MGHRA and CDR2 is YSYEKL. Here the CDR3 reads CASSQYVGAKGETQYF. CDR3 nucleotide sequence: TGCGCCAGCAGCCAATATGTTGGTGCGAAGGGCGAGACCCAGTACTTC.

This chain uses TRBV6-1 with TRBJ1-1; D unclear. The germline gives CDR1 MNHNS, CDR2 SASEGT. There are 15 residues in the CDR3. Trimming removed 0 bases from V and 3 bases from J, with 11 bases in between. The CDR3 nucleotides read TGTGCCAGCAGTGAAGCTGGGTCCTGGGACACTGAAGCTTTCTTT. Translating gives CASSEAGSWDTEAFF.

The chain recombines TRBV7-9 with TRBJ1-1; perhaps TRBD1 as D (5 bases). The V end was cut by 0 bases, the J end by 6 bases, with 11 bases between. The CDR3 is 14 amino acids. CDR1 and CDR2 (germline): SEHNR, FQNEAQ (reference sequence). The CDR3 DNA reads as TGTGCCAGCAGCTTAGCGCTCGGGGGGGCTGAAGCTTTCTTT. Translating it yields CASSLALGGAEAFF.

A single count supports this clone. The gene calls are TRBV4-2 and TRBJ1-2, with a possible D match to TRBD1 (6 bases). The CDR3 consists of 16 residues. From germline, CDR1 is LGHNA and CDR2 YNFKEQ. Trimming stripped 1 base from V and 2 bases from J, with 14 bases between. CDR3 protein: CASSQAQGTANYGYTF. CDR3 DNA sequence: TGTGCCAGCAGCCAAGCACAGGGAACGGCGAACTATGGCTACACCTTC.

The chain recombines TRBV7-2 with TRBJ1-2; 7 nucleotides line up with TRBD1. The CDR3 covers 15 residues. In germline, CDR1 is SGHTA, CDR2 FQGNSA. V trimming: 5 bases; J trimming: 4 bases; junction bases outside the gene matches: 10. The DNA for the CDR3 is TGTGCCAGCAGCCCGTCGACAGGGCTCGGCTATGGCTACACCTTC. Amino acids: CASSPSTGLGYGYTF.

Written as DNA, the CDR3 is TGTGCCAGCAGCTTATCGGTCCAAGAGACCCAGTACTTC. Translation: CASSLSVQETQYF. V usage is TRBV7-8 and J usage is TRBJ2-5; D is undetermined. V was shortened by 2 bases and J by 1 base, with 5 bases between the two germline ends. In germline, CDR1 is SGHVS, CDR2 FQNEAQ. The CDR3 runs 13 residues.

V gene TRBV7-9 combines with J gene TRBJ1-2; 7 nucleotides agree with TRBD1. V lost 7 bases and J lost 4; bases outside the gene matches: 15. CDR1 and CDR2 from the germline V gene are SEHNR and FQNEAQ (reference sequence). CDR3 length: 16 residues. The CDR3 DNA is TGTGCCAGCAACCCCTGGGGGCAGGGGGTGACCTATGGCTACACCTTC. The encoded protein is CASNPWGQGVTYGYTF.

The chain couples TRBV18 to TRBJ1-2, with D possibly being TRBD1 (6 bases). Germline V gene sequence: CDR1 KGHSH, CDR2 LQKENI. The CDR3 is 14 residues long. V was trimmed by 4 bases and J by 1 base, leaving 10 bases between them. The CDR3 is CASSRGRDNYGYTF. CDR3 DNA sequence: TGTGCCAGCTCACGGGGGCGCGATAACTATGGCTACACCTTC.

The chain carries TRBV5-1 and TRBJ1-1; TRBD1 is a possible D gene (5 bases). CDR1 is SGHRS, CDR2 YFSETQ, per germline. V was pared by 7 bases and J by 5 bases, with 15 bases between. The CDR3 has 13 amino acids. The CDR3 spells CASRPREGTEAFF. Written as DNA, the CDR3 is TGCGCCAGCCGCCCGAGGGAGGGGACTGAAGCTTTCTTT.

This chain uses TRBV15 with TRBJ1-2; D is perhaps TRBD1 (6 bases). V was shortened by 1 base and J by 2 bases, with 11 bases between the two germline ends. The germline V gene has CDR1 LNHNV and CDR2 YYDKDF (reference sequence). The CDR3 sequence is 15 residues long. The CDR3 spells CATSRARGLNYGYTF. CDR3 DNA sequence: TGTGCCACCAGCAGAGCCAGGGGATTGAACTATGGCTACACCTTC.

This chain uses TRBV12-3 or TRBV12-4 with TRBJ1-5; tentatively, D is TRBD1 (5 bases). The length of the CDR3 is 13 residues. With 6 bases removed from V and 6 bases from J, the gap between germline ends came to 12 bases. CDR3 sequence (DNA): TGTGCCAGCAGCTCCAGGGTAGCTCAGCCCCAGCATTTT. This gives the protein CASSSRVAQPQHF.

The chain employs TRBV28 and TRBJ2-2; D not resolved. Trimming pared 6 bases from V and 0 bases from J, leaving 5 bases between. CDR3 length equals 13 residues. Germline V gives CDR1 MDHEN, CDR2 SYDVKM. CDR3 in amino acids: CASRPANTGELFF. In nucleotides, the CDR3 is TGTGCCAGCAGACCCGCGAACACCGGGGAGCTGTTTTTT. The whole variable domain, remainder taken from reference TRBV28 and TRBJ2-2, is DVKVTQSSRYLVKRTGEKVFLECVQDMDHENMFWYRQDPGLGLRLIYFSYDVKMKEKGDIPEGYSVSREKKERFSLILESASTNQTSMYLCASRPANTGELFFGEGSRLTVL.

V gene TRBV7-6 combines with J gene TRBJ1-1; 7 bases agree with TRBD1. After removal of 5 bases from V and 2 bases from J, the junction contained 8 bases not matched to a gene. In germline, CDR1 is SGHVS, CDR2 FNYEAQ. This CDR3 contains 15 residues. CDR3 DNA sequence: TGTGCCAGCAGCACCAGACAGGGCCCCAACACTGAAGCTTTCTTT. This gives the protein CASSTRQGPNTEAFF.